Following are 11 T cell receptor beta chains from one sample sequenced in a study of CD8 T cells in ankylosing spondylitis. Antigens for these TCRs are unknown. TCRdb reprocessed the 5' RACE reads via MiXCR and lists one record per CDR3 protein. The sample lists fewer than 450,000 distinct CDR3 sequences, about a sixth occurring once. Study observations and caveats: Roughly eight highly homologous variants formed a TCR beta motif that appeared characteristic of ankylosing spondylitis blood.

Sequences were obtained from blood, either unsorted or a sorted T cell fraction (not recorded which). Receptors originate from a male donor with ankylosing spondylitis.

The V and J genes are TRBV3-1 and TRBJ2-1; 8 nucleotides align to TRBD1. V dropped 4 bases and J dropped 2; count of bases not matched to a gene: 4. Germline values: CDR1 LGHDT, CDR2 YNNKEL (reference sequence). The CDR3 has 15 residues. CDR3: CASSPTGDTYNEQFF. The CDR3 DNA is TGTGCCAGCAGCCCGACAGGGGATACCTACAATGAGCAGTTCTTC.

This clonotype was observed at least ten times. The chain recombines TRBV7-2 with TRBJ1-2; the D is unclear. Trimming cost V 0 bases and J 0 bases, with 11 bases left between them. The CDR3 sequence is 16 residues long. Per germline, CDR1 SGHTA and CDR2 FQGNSA. The CDR3 spells CASSLALTEPNYGYTF. CDR3 DNA: TGTGCCAGCAGCTTAGCGCTAACAGAACCTAACTATGGCTACACCTTC.

V is TRBV5-1 and J is TRBJ2-1; maybe TRBD2 (5 bases). V lost 1 base and J 6 bases, leaving 20 bases between the germline ends. This CDR3 region has 17 residues. Germline V gene data show CDR1 as SGHRS and CDR2 as YFSETQ. CDR3 DNA: TGCGCCAGCAGCTTGAACGGGGATCCCTCCGGGCGCAATGAGCAGTTCTTC. Translated, it gives CASSLNGDPSGRNEQFF.

In its sample, this clonotype was seen a few times. The rearrangement links TRBV9 to TRBJ2-1, with 7 bases identical to TRBD2. The germline V gene has CDR1 SGDLS and CDR2 YYNGEE. The CDR3 consists of 15 residues. V shed 0 bases, J shed 6 bases, and the junction held 6 bases outside the gene matches. CDR3 region: CASSVEAGTSNEQFF. Written as DNA, the CDR3 is TGTGCCAGCAGCGTAGAAGCGGGGACTTCCAATGAGCAGTTCTTC.

This clonotype was detected only a few times. The chain is built from TRBV28 and TRBJ2-1, with 14 bases lining up with TRBD2. After removal of 9 bases from V and 0 bases from J, the junction contained 7 bases not matched to a gene. Germline lookup yields CDR1 MDHEN and CDR2 SYDVKM. The CDR3 extends over 17 amino acids. For the CDR3, the DNA is TGTGCCAGTTGGGGACTAGCGGGAGCAAGCTCCTACAATGAGCAGTTCTTC. Amino acids: CASWGLAGASSYNEQFF.

V usage is TRBV12-3 or TRBV12-4 and J usage is TRBJ2-7, with TRBD2 matching 10 bases. V was pared by 4 bases and J by 1 base, with 4 bases of the junction left unmatched. This CDR3 region has 15 residues. The DNA for the CDR3 is TGTGCCAGCAGTTCGCTAGCGGGGGAGTCCTACGAGCAGTACTTC. Its protein product is CASSSLAGESYEQYF.

This clonotype appeared a single time. The chain joins TRBV14 to TRBJ2-5, with a weak D call TRBD2 (6 bases). Trimming removed 5 bases from V and 3 bases from J, with 19 bases in between. CDR1 is SGHDN, CDR2 FVKESK, per germline. The length of the CDR3 is 16 residues. In DNA, the CDR3 is TGTGCCAGCAGCTACAGATCCGGGACTGGTGAAGAGACCCAGTACTTC. It encodes CASSYRSGTGEETQYF.

This clonotype was seen only a few times. This chain uses TRBV3-1 with TRBJ2-7, with D possibly TRBD2 on 7 matching bases. V lost 0 bases and J lost 3, with 9 bases in between. Germline assignment: CDR1 LGHDT and CDR2 YNNKEL (reference sequence). This CDR3 is 14 amino acids long. This CDR3 reads CASSQERGGYEQYF. Written as DNA, the CDR3 is TGTGCCAGCAGCCAAGAGAGGGGGGGCTACGAGCAGTACTTC.

The chain combines TRBV12-3 or TRBV12-4 with TRBJ1-2; TRBD1 agrees at 7 bases. The CDR3 is 16 residues long. Unmatched junction bases numbered 11, after V lost 6 bases and J lost 1 base. In DNA, the CDR3 is TGTGCCAGCAGCTTGGGACAGTCTCCTCTTAACTATGGCTACACCTTC. This translates into CASSLGQSPLNYGYTF.

This clonotype was seen ten or more times. This chain joins TRBV12-3 or TRBV12-4 and TRBJ2-1, with TRBD2 identical over 8 bases. V trimming: 4 bases; J trimming: 6 bases; junction bases outside the gene matches: 8. The CDR3 is 15 amino acids. CDR3: CASSYRAGAGNEQFF. In DNA form, the CDR3 reads TGTGCCAGCAGTTATCGAGCGGGGGCAGGCAATGAGCAGTTCTTC.

The V call is TRBV5-5, the J call TRBJ2-5; D gene ambiguous. V was shortened by 0 bases and J by 1 base, with 13 bases between the two germline ends. CDR1 is SGHKS, CDR2 YYEKEE, per germline (reference sequence). This CDR3 has 16 amino acids. For the CDR3, the DNA is TGTGCCAGCAGCTTGGGGCACCCTGGCCCCCAAGAGACCCAGTACTTC. Translated, it gives CASSLGHPGPQETQYF.